The rows below give T cell receptor beta chains drawn from one sample of a study of T cell responses to AZD1222 COVID-19 vaccine. Method: immunoSEQ multiplex PCR; TCRdb's copy keeps in-frame clones and lacks some. Found here are about 61,000 clones, about 90% of them singletons; the top ten hold approximately 5.4%. The material was peripheral blood, obtained on day 0 of AZD1222 vaccination. The source is an adult in good health. CDR3s include the opening cysteine and the closing phenylalanine or tryptophan. Fields, in order: V gene, clone size, D gene, J gene, CDR3 DNA, CDR3 protein. D genes are given only for firm matches. Where a row states a size, it is once, few, many or the class of an expanded clone; other rows omit it.

v_gene: TRBV5-1
abundance: once
d_gene: TRBD1
j_gene: TRBJ1-2
CDR3nt: TGCGCCAGCAGCTTGCAGGGGGCGGGGAACTATGGCTACACCTTC
CDR3aa: CASSLQGAGNYGYTF

v_gene: TRBV7-9
abundance: .
d_gene: TRBD1
j_gene: TRBJ2-7
CDR3nt: TGTGCCAGCAGCTTAGAGGGGACAGGGTCCCCCTACGAGCAGTACTTC
CDR3aa: CASSLEGTGSPYEQYF

v_gene: TRBV6-5
abundance: .
d_gene: .
j_gene: TRBJ2-1
CDR3nt: TGTGCCAGCAGTTACTCTTCCCGCGGCGATGAGCAGTTCTTC
CDR3aa: CASSYSSRGDEQFF

v_gene: TRBV2
abundance: .
d_gene: .
j_gene: TRBJ1-1
CDR3nt: TGTGCCAGCAGTGGGGGCCGGGGGCGTGTGAACACTGAAGCTTTCTTT
CDR3aa: CASSGGRGRVNTEAFF

v_gene: TRBV5-1
abundance: .
d_gene: TRBD1
j_gene: TRBJ1-6
CDR3nt: TGCGCCAGCAGCCCGGGACAGGGACTTTCACCCCTCCACTTT
CDR3aa: CASSPGQGLSPLHF

v_gene: TRBV5-1
abundance: .
d_gene: .
j_gene: TRBJ1-1
CDR3nt: TGCGCCAGCAGCTTGGTAAAACCGGGATCCATGAACACTGAAGCTTTCTTT
CDR3aa: CASSLVKPGSMNTEAFF

v_gene: TRBV7-9
abundance: .
d_gene: .
j_gene: TRBJ2-1
CDR3nt: TGTGCCAGCAGCTTATGGGACCGGCCCCTGGGCAATGAGCAGTTCTTC
CDR3aa: CASSLWDRPLGNEQFF

v_gene: TRBV6-1
abundance: .
d_gene: .
j_gene: TRBJ1-5
CDR3nt: TGTGCCAGCAGTGCTGGAGGGGGGAATAGCAATCAGCCCCAGCATTTT
CDR3aa: CASSAGGGNSNQPQHF

v_gene: TRBV5-1
abundance: .
d_gene: .
j_gene: TRBJ2-3
CDR3nt: TGCGCCAGCAGCTTGGAGCCAAGCACAGATACGCAGTATTTT
CDR3aa: CASSLEPSTDTQYF

v_gene: TRBV5-6
abundance: .
d_gene: .
j_gene: TRBJ1-2
CDR3nt: TGTGCCAGCAGCTTGGAAGGGGGGTTCGGCTACACCTTC
CDR3aa: CASSLEGGFGYTF

v_gene: TRBV18
abundance: .
d_gene: TRBD1
j_gene: TRBJ2-5
CDR3nt: TGTGCCAGCTCACCGATATCGACAGGGGGCCTACGAGAGACCCAGTACTTC
CDR3aa: CASSPISTGGLRETQYF

v_gene: TRBV18
abundance: .
d_gene: TRBD1
j_gene: TRBJ1-4
CDR3nt: TGTGCCAGCTCACGAATTCCGGGACAGTTAAATGAAAAACTGTTTTTT
CDR3aa: CASSRIPGQLNEKLFF

v_gene: TRBV27
abundance: .
d_gene: TRBD2
j_gene: TRBJ2-3
CDR3nt: TGTGCCAGCAGTTCTCCTAGCGGGGGCACAGATACGCAGTATTTT
CDR3aa: CASSSPSGGTDTQYF

v_gene: TRBV6-5
abundance: .
d_gene: TRBD2
j_gene: TRBJ2-7
CDR3nt: TGTGCCAGCAGTCCACGGGGGGGTAAGTACGAGCAGTACTTC
CDR3aa: CASSPRGGKYEQYF

v_gene: TRBV18
abundance: .
d_gene: .
j_gene: TRBJ1-2
CDR3nt: TGTGCCAGCTCACCTGCGGACGGAAACTATGGCTACACCTTC
CDR3aa: CASSPADGNYGYTF

v_gene: TRBV29-1
abundance: .
d_gene: TRBD2
j_gene: TRBJ2-7
CDR3nt: TGCAGCGTGGACGAGGCGGGGGGTCGCGAGCAGTACTTC
CDR3aa: CSVDEAGGREQYF

v_gene: TRBV4-1
abundance: few
d_gene: .
j_gene: TRBJ2-1
CDR3nt: TGCGCCAGCAGCCGGGGGGCCGGCTCCTACAATGAGCAGTTCTTC
CDR3aa: CASSRGAGSYNEQFF

v_gene: TRBV2
abundance: .
d_gene: TRBD1
j_gene: TRBJ2-1
CDR3nt: TGTGCCAGCAGTGAAGGGACAGGTATCTACAATGAGCAGTTCTTC
CDR3aa: CASSEGTGIYNEQFF

v_gene: TRBV11-2
abundance: .
d_gene: .
j_gene: TRBJ2-3
CDR3nt: TGTGCCAGCGGGGGGACATATAGCACAGATACGCAGTATTTT
CDR3aa: CASGGTYSTDTQYF

v_gene: TRBV5-1
abundance: once
d_gene: .
j_gene: TRBJ2-7
CDR3nt: TGCGCCAGCAGCTCGACTGCCGGGACTGGTACGGGGGAGCAGTACTTC
CDR3aa: CASSSTAGTGTGEQYF

v_gene: TRBV3-1/TRBV3-2
abundance: .
d_gene: .
j_gene: TRBJ1-6
CDR3nt: TGTGCCAGCAGTCCGTCAGGGGATAATTCACCCCTCCACTTT
CDR3aa: CASSPSGDNSPLHF

v_gene: TRBV2
abundance: .
d_gene: .
j_gene: TRBJ2-7
CDR3nt: TGTGCCAGCAGTGACGTTAGCTACGAGCAGTACTTC
CDR3aa: CASSDVSYEQYF

v_gene: TRBV14
abundance: .
d_gene: .
j_gene: TRBJ2-3
CDR3nt: TGTGCCAGCAGCCATGCAGGCGCAGATACGCAGTATTTT
CDR3aa: CASSHAGADTQYF

v_gene: TRBV6-5
abundance: .
d_gene: TRBD1
j_gene: TRBJ2-5
CDR3nt: TGTGCCAGCAGTTACACAGCCGGGACAGGGATGGAGACCCAGTACTTC
CDR3aa: CASSYTAGTGMETQYF

v_gene: TRBV7-2
abundance: .
d_gene: TRBD1
j_gene: TRBJ2-1
CDR3nt: TGTGCCAGCAGCGTGGGACAGGGAAACAATGAGCAGTTCTTC
CDR3aa: CASSVGQGNNEQFF

v_gene: TRBV19
abundance: .
d_gene: TRBD2
j_gene: TRBJ2-1
CDR3nt: TGTGCCAGTAAGGTAGCGGGGGGGCCGGACAATGAGCAGTTCTTC
CDR3aa: CASKVAGGPDNEQFF

v_gene: TRBV5-5
abundance: once
d_gene: .
j_gene: TRBJ1-5
CDR3nt: TGTGCCAGCAGCTTAAATCCGGGATCCCTAGTTGGGGCCCAGCATTTT
CDR3aa: CASSLNPGSLVGAQHF

v_gene: TRBV6-5
abundance: .
d_gene: .
j_gene: TRBJ2-7
CDR3nt: TGTGCCAGCAGTTACGATTCAGGGAGCTCCTACGAGCAGTACTTC
CDR3aa: CASSYDSGSSYEQYF

v_gene: TRBV7-9
abundance: .
d_gene: .
j_gene: TRBJ1-2
CDR3nt: TGTGCCAGCAGCTTAGCAGGGGTCAGGCAGGATGGCTACACCTTC
CDR3aa: CASSLAGVRQDGYTF

v_gene: TRBV29-1
abundance: .
d_gene: .
j_gene: TRBJ2-7
CDR3nt: TGCAGCGTTGCAGACAGTAAAACCTACGAGCAGTACTTC
CDR3aa: CSVADSKTYEQYF